The clone carrying this T cell receptor beta chain was counted a few times. Its antigen is still unknown. Using its own MiXCR run on the reads, TCRdb lists one record per CDR3 protein. The sample holds under 150,000 distinct CDR3 sequences, around 30% seen once. The data were taken from a study of T cell repertoires in cytomegalovirus infection. Study overall: Evidence of both CMV infection and a matching HLA type came from public TCR beta signatures. Notes on the study in general: Individuals carrying CMV plus the relevant HLA were identified by cumulative frequency of public TCR beta families. The response measured ex vivo was dominated by TCR beta clonotypes (HLA-C-restricted and CMV-specific).

V lost 5 bases to trimming and J lost 5 bases, with 18 bases between them. The length of the CDR3 is 16 residues. Germline CDR1 is SGHVS and CDR2 is FNYEAQ. The sequenced sample was CD8+ T cells from cultured PBMCs, obtained from culture after CMV antigen stimulation. The sequence was obtained from a human donor in good health (CMV status not recorded). Some clones in this sample may be carry-over from other donors' samples. The chain joins TRBV7-6 to TRBJ1-4, with D unclear. CDR3: CASSPVPEIRNEKLFF. Here the CDR3 DNA reads TGTGCCAGCAGCCCCGTCCCGGAGATAAGGAATGAAAAACTGTTTTTT.